The 10 T cell receptor beta chains reported below all come from one sample, sequenced in a study of STAT5B mutations in CD4+ large granular lymphocyte leukemia. The method was immunoSEQ multiplex PCR; TCRdb's version includes in-frame clones alone and lacks a portion of them. The sample holds 45,000 to 55,000 clones, 70% seen once. Material: CD4+ T cells from blood buffy coats. The receptors were sampled from a human donor in good health.

In its sample, this clone was seen a few times. V usage is TRBV21-1 and J usage is TRBJ1-4; TRBD1, as called in the table, went unchecked against the DNA. TRBV21-1 is designated a pseudogene. CDR3 length: 17 amino acids. CDR3 sequence reads: CASSNSYRQATNEKLFF. In DNA form, the CDR3 reads TGTGCCAGCAGCAATAGTTACAGGCAAGCAACTAATGAAAAACTGTTTTTT.

J is TRBJ2-5 and V is TRBV18; no clear D. The CDR3 consists of 13 residues. Germline CDR1 and CDR2: KGHSH and LQKENI. Trimming removed 3 bases at V and 1 base at J, with 6 bases between. The CDR3 here is CASSPLSQETQYF. The CDR3 DNA is TGTGCCAGCTCACCGCTAAGCCAAGAGACCCAGTACTTC.

J is TRBJ1-5 and V is TRBV6-5, with a possible D match to TRBD1 (5 bases). The V gene lost 6 bases and the J gene lost 11 bases, with 23 bases spanning the gap. Germline-derived CDR1 and CDR2 are MNHEY and SVGAGI. The length of the CDR3 is 15 residues. The CDR3 DNA is TGTGCCAGCAGCCGGGGGACGTCTCCGGGTGGGGCCCAGCATTTT. Amino acids: CASSRGTSPGGAQHF.

The chain joins TRBV19 to TRBJ1-6, with D perhaps TRBD1 (6 bases). Trimming pared 5 bases from V and 11 bases from J, leaving 22 bases between. CDR3 length: 16 residues. Germline values: CDR1 LNHDA, CDR2 SQIVND (reference sequence). This chain's CDR3 is CASSFPTTGSTAPLHF. The CDR3 nucleotides are TGTGCCAGTAGTTTTCCAACTACAGGGTCCACCGCACCCCTCCACTTT.

The count of this clone is one. The V call is TRBV7-2, the J call TRBJ2-1, with 9 bases lining up with TRBD2. Germline assignment: CDR1 SGHTA and CDR2 FQGNSA. The CDR3 has 18 amino acids. V was clipped by 3 bases and J by 9 bases; unmatched bases: 18. Here the CDR3 DNA reads TGTGCCAGCAGCTTTAAGGGGCATCAAGGCGGGGGGGCCACTGAGCAGTTCTTC. The encoded protein is CASSFKGHQGGGATEQFF.

The rearrangement joins TRBV9 to TRBJ1-1; weak D call: TRBD1 (5 bases). The germline gives CDR1 SGDLS, CDR2 YYNGEE. The CDR3 is made up of 14 amino acids. Trimming took 0 bases from V and 0 from J, leaving 6 bases between them. The CDR3 coding sequence is TGTGCCAGCAGCGTAGCAGGGATGAACACTGAAGCTTTCTTT. This codes for CASSVAGMNTEAFF.

This clone was seen a handful of times. V is TRBV29-1 and J is TRBJ1-5; 8 bases map to TRBD1. J gave up 3 bases and V 7 bases, and 5 bases lay outside the gene matches. The germline gives CDR1 SQVTM, CDR2 ANQGSEA. There are 13 residues in the CDR3. The CDR3 DNA reads TGCAGCGCGTCGACAGGGGCCAATCAGCCCCAGCATTTT. This translates into CSASTGANQPQHF.

The V gene is TRBV7-2, the J gene TRBJ1-6; D is ambiguous. From germline, CDR1 is SGHTA and CDR2 FQGNSA. V lost 7 bases, J lost 0 bases, and 10 bases lay in between. The CDR3 is 15 amino acids. The CDR3 DNA follows: TGTGCCAGCATTCTAGGGAGCTCCTATAATTCACCCCTCCACTTT. The encoded protein is CASILGSSYNSPLHF.

V gene TRBV9 combines with J gene TRBJ1-6; the D is unclear. The CDR3 is 14 amino acids. V lost 0 bases, J lost 7 bases, and 8 bases lay in between. Germline CDR1 reads SGDLS; CDR2 reads YYNGEE. The CDR3 nucleotides are TGTGCCAGCAGCGTAGTGCCTTCGAATTCACCCCTCCACTTT. Translated: CASSVVPSNSPLHF.

V is TRBV7-9 and J is TRBJ2-5, with D possibly matching TRBD2 (7 bases). The CDR3 has 14 amino acids. Per the germline V gene, CDR1 is SEHNR and CDR2 is FQNEAQ (reference sequence). V lost 1 base, J lost 5 bases, and 11 bases lay in between. CDR3 in DNA: TGTGCCAGCAGCTTAGGAGGGGGGGGCGAGACCCAGTACTTC. This sequence encodes CASSLGGGGETQYF.